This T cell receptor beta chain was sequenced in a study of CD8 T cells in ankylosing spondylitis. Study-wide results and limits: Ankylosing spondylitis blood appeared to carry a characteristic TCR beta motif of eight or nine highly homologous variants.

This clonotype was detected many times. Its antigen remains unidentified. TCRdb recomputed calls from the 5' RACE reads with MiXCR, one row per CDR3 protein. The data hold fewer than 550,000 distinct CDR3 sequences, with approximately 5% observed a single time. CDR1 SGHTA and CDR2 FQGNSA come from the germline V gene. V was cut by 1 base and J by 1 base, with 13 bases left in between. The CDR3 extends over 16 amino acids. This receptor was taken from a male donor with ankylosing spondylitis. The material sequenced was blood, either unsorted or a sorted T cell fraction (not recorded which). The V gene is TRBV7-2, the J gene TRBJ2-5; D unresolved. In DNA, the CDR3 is TGTGCCAGCAGCTTAGGGGAAAGGAGACTCCAAGAGACCCAGTACTTC. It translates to CASSLGERRLQETQYF.